The rows below give T cell receptor beta chains drawn from one sample of a study of blood T cell repertoires in COVID-19. TCRdb's table, derived via immunoSEQ multiplex PCR, lists solely in-frame clones and lacks some. The repertoire holds about 120,000 clones, 90% seen once, with 1.8% in the top ten. Sequenced sample: peripheral blood. All receptors derive from a human donor with active COVID-19. The donor label of this sample is uncertain. The CDR3 runs from the conserved cysteine through the conserved F or W. A D gene is named only where the DNA matches it firmly. Clone sizes are given selectively: once, few, many, or a class where the clone is expanded.

v_gene	j_gene	abundance	len	d_gene	CDR3nt	CDR3aa
TRBV7-2	TRBJ1-5	-	18	TRBD1	TGTGCCAGCAGCTTACGCCCAGTTCGACAGGGTGGCAATCAGCCCCAGCATTTT	CASSLRPVRQGGNQPQHF
TRBV3-1/TRBV3-2	TRBJ2-1	-	13	-	TGTGCCAGCAGCCGGGGACTCCCCAATGAGCAGTTCTTC	CASSRGLPNEQFF
TRBV7-8	TRBJ2-7	once	17	-	TGTGCCAGCAGCTTACAGGCCCTGGAGGGCACCTCCTACGAGCAGTACTTC	CASSLQALEGTSYEQYF
TRBV7-3	TRBJ2-1	-	15	TRBD1	TGTGCCAGCAGCCTCGGACAGGGCGCACAGAATGAGCAGTTCTTC	CASSLGQGAQNEQFF
TRBV13	TRBJ1-1	-	16	-	TGTGCCAGCAGCTCGTCGGTTAGGGGAGGACGCACTGAAGCTTTCTTT	CASSSSVRGGRTEAFF
TRBV6-6	TRBJ2-7	-	14	TRBD1	TGTGCCAGCACAACTCGACAGGGGCCAGACGAGCAGTACTTC	CASTTRQGPDEQYF
TRBV9	TRBJ1-3	-	16	TRBD1	TGTGCCAGCAGCGTAATGGGGACAGGGGCGGGAAACACCATATATTTT	CASSVMGTGAGNTIYF
TRBV3-1/TRBV3-2	TRBJ2-2	-	11	-	TGTGCCAGCAGTCGGGCCGGGGAGCTGTTTTTT	CASSRAGELFF
TRBV5-1	TRBJ2-5	-	20	TRBD2	TGCGCCAGCAGCCTGGAAGGGACAGGCGGGACTAGCGGGGGGCTAGAGACCCAGTACTTC	CASSLEGTGGTSGGLETQYF
TRBV28	TRBJ2-2	-	13	TRBD1	TGTGCCAGTACAGGGGTTCCCGCCGGGGAGCTGTTTTTT	CASTGVPAGELFF
TRBV7-8	TRBJ1-4	-	15	-	TGTGCCAGCAGCCCGCGGGGGGGACTAAATGAAAAACTGTTTTTT	CASSPRGGLNEKLFF
TRBV28	TRBJ2-3	-	14	-	TGTGCCAGCAGCCGGGGAGGCGCATCTGATACGCAGTATTTT	CASSRGGASDTQYF
TRBV7-9	TRBJ2-1	-	15	TRBD2	TGTGCCAGCAGCTTTCTAGCGGGGGGACTCAATGAGCAGTTCTTC	CASSFLAGGLNEQFF